The clone carrying this T cell receptor beta chain was observed many times. The data are from a study of T-cell reconstitution after alpha-beta-depleted transplantation in children. Unique molecular identifiers tagged the TCRbeta library. MiXCR, run by TCRdb on the PCR reads, gives a single entry per CDR3 protein. Of some 200,000 distinct CDR3 sequences listed, 13% to 15% were seen once; the top ten hold roughly an eighth. Germline V gives CDR1 DFQATT, CDR2 SNEGSKA (reference sequence). CDR3 length equals 14 residues. Trimming removed 5 bases from V and 7 bases from J, with 17 bases in between. This TCR derives from a human donor who donated a stem cell graft to a child with acute lymphoblastic leukemia. The rearrangement joins TRBV20-1 to TRBJ1-4, with D uncertain. This specimen was PBMCs from the stem cell graft donor, taken from the stem cell graft. This CDR3 reads CSAPERRAGEKLFF. Written as DNA, the CDR3 is TGCAGTGCTCCAGAGAGACGCGCCGGTGAAAAACTGTTTTTT.